One sample yielded the 8 T cell receptor beta chains listed below, sequenced in a study of blood T cells in healthy people across ages. Together with a sample-barcoded 5' primer, a J-beta primer mix was included in a second PCR lasting about 6 to 11 cycles. TCRdb ran MiXCR on the 5' RACE reads and lists one entry per CDR3 protein. Of over 1,500,000 distinct CDR3 sequences in the sample, 30% to 40% were seen once. Sequencing was carried out using blood. These receptors came from a human donor in good health.

The chain employs TRBV20-1 and TRBJ2-1; D assignment may be TRBD1 or TRBD2 (5 bases each). Germline V CDR1 and CDR2: DFQATT, SNEGSKA (reference sequence). CDR3 length equals 14 residues. V shed 3 bases and J shed 10 bases, with 19 bases lying between them. The CDR3 loop is CSASGGTGIYEQFF. CDR3 bases: TGCAGTGCTAGTGGGGGAACTGGAATATACGAGCAGTTCTTC.

The rearrangement joins TRBV6-2 or TRBV6-3 to TRBJ2-1; weak D call: TRBD1 (6 bases). Trimming pared 5 bases from V and 15 bases from J, leaving 17 bases between. The CDR3 contains 12 residues. Per germline, CDR1 MNHEY and CDR2 SVGEGT. The CDR3 DNA follows: TGTGCCAGCAGTCTGACACAGGGCTTCAGGTTCTTC. Translation gives CASSLTQGFRFF.

For the CDR3, the DNA is TGCAGCGTTGAGGATTTCGGGGGGTATAATACCTACAATGAGCAGTTCTTC. Protein product: CSVEDFGGYNTYNEQFF. The chain couples TRBV29-1 to TRBJ2-1; 7 bases fit TRBD2. J was trimmed by 2 bases and V by 3 bases; bases with no gene match: 13. The germline CDR1 and CDR2 sequences are SQVTM and ANQGSEA. The CDR3 has 17 amino acids.

The J gene is TRBJ2-7, the V gene TRBV6-1, with D unresolved. V dropped 7 bases and J dropped 4 bases, with 5 bases sitting between them. The germline gives CDR1 MNHNS, CDR2 SASEGT. The CDR3 spans 10 residues. This CDR3 reads CASKEYEQYF. CDR3 sequence (DNA): TGTGCCAGCAAGGAGTACGAGCAGTACTTC.

The rearrangement links TRBV4-3 to TRBJ1-6; unclear D gene. V was pared by 0 bases and J by 15 bases, with 9 bases between. Germline CDR1 reads LGHNA; CDR2 reads YSLEER. The CDR3 is 12 residues long. The CDR3 DNA follows: TGCGCCAGCAGCCAAGAGGGGTACCTCCTCCACTTT. As protein: CASSQEGYLLHF.

With respect to this clonotype: A read error may account for a junction end that differs from germline. The CDR3 bases are TGTGCCAGCAGCCGGAACCTAACATCCCGGGACAGAAAGTTCAATGTGCAGTTCTTC. It translates to CASSRNLTSRDRKFNVQFF. The chain joins TRBV7-9 to TRBJ2-1; 7 nucleotides line up with TRBD1. The CDR3 loop spans 19 amino acids. Germline V gene data show CDR1 as SEHNR and CDR2 as FQNEAQ (reference sequence).

This clonotype was recorded at least ten times. V usage is TRBV7-2 and J usage is TRBJ2-5; 14 bases match TRBD2. V dropped 5 bases and J dropped 4; count of bases not matched to a gene: 6. The CDR3 is 16 amino acids. CDR1 and CDR2 from the germline V gene are SGHTA and FQGNSA. This CDR3 reads CASSPGLAGVGETQYF. The CDR3 nucleotides are TGTGCCAGCAGCCCGGGACTAGCGGGGGTTGGAGAGACCCAGTACTTC.

Only a few counts were recorded for this clonotype. The rearrangement uses TRBV5-1 and TRBJ2-1, with TRBD1 matching over 7 bases. From germline, CDR1 is SGHRS and CDR2 YFSETQ. After removal of 0 bases from V and 7 bases from J, the junction contained 1 base not matched to a gene. The CDR3 sequence is 13 residues long. The chain's CDR3 is CASSLGDRNEQFF. The DNA for the CDR3 is TGCGCCAGCAGCTTGGGGGACAGAAATGAGCAGTTCTTC. The whole variable domain, remainder taken from reference TRBV5-1 and TRBJ2-1, is KAGVTQTPRYLIKTRGQQVTLSCSPISGHRSVSWYQQTPGQGLQFLFEYFSETQRNKGNFPGRFSGRQFSNSRSEMNVSTLELGDSALYLCASSLGDRNEQFFGPGTRLTVL.